Described below is a single T cell receptor (beta chain) sequence and its context. As yet, its antigen is unknown. This entry is derived from a study of T cells in Graves' hyperthyroidism and ophthalmopathy. Study-wide results and caveats: Using 13 V-J features, a model discriminated ophthalmopathy from stable hyperthyroidism. Most thyroid clonotypes that were expanded above 0.001 also turned up in blood.

Germline CDR1 and CDR2: MNHNS and SASEGT. V gave up 0 bases and J gave up 0 bases, with 6 bases separating them. This CDR3 comprises 15 residues. Patients showing uncontrolled infection, other autoimmune disease, pregnancy or lactation were ineligible. RNA transcripts served as the template for amplifying TCR beta CDR3 regions. The primer set for the first-round RT-PCR of the TCR CDR3 was HTBI. MiXCR, run by TCRdb on the multiplex PCR reads, gives a single entry per CDR3 protein. The sample gives around 600,000 distinct CDR3 sequences, 13% to 15% of which show up once; 7.1% is in the top ten. Sample: blood. The chain combines TRBV6-1 with TRBJ2-1, with D unresolved. The sequence derives from a woman under 30 with Graves' ophthalmopathy. This chain's CDR3 is CASSEAHFSYNEQFF. CDR3 coding DNA: TGTGCCAGCAGTGAAGCGCATTTCTCCTACAATGAGCAGTTCTTC.